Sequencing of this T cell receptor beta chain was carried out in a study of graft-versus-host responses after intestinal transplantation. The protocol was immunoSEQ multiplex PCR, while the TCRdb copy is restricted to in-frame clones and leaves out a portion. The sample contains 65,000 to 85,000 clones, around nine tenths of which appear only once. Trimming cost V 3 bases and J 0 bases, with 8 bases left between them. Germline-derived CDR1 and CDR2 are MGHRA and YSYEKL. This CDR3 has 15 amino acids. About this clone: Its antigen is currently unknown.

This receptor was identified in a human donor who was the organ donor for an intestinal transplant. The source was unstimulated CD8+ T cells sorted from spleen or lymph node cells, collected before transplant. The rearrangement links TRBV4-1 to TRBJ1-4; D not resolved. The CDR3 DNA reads TGCGCCAGCAGCCACGAGACTTCAACTAATGAAAAACTGTTTTTT. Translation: CASSHETSTNEKLFF.